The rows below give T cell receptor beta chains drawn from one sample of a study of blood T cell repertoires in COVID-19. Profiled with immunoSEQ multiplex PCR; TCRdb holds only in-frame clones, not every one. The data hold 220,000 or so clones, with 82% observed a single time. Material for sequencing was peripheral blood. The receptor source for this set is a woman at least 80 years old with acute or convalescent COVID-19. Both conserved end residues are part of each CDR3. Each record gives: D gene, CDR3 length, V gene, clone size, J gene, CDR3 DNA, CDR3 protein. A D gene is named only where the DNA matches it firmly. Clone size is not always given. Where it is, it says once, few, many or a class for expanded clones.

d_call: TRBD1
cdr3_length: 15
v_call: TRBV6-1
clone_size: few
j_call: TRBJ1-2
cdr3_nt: TGTGCCAGCAGTGAAGCGCCCGGACAGGCCTATGGCTACACCTTC
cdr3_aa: CASSEAPGQAYGYTF

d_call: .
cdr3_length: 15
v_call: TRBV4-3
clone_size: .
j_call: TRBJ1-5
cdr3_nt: TGCGCCAGCAGCCAAGAGGGAGGGAGCAATCAGCCCCAGCATTTT
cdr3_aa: CASSQEGGSNQPQHF

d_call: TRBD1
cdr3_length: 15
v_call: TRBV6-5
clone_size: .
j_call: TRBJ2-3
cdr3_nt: TGTGCCAGCAGTCACAGGGGGAGAGAGACAGATACGCAGTATTTT
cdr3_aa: CASSHRGRETDTQYF

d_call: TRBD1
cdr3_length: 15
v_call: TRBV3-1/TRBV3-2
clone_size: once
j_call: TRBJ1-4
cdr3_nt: TGTGCCAGCAGCCCTACCGGGACAGGGGGTGAAAAACTGTTTTTT
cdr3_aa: CASSPTGTGGEKLFF

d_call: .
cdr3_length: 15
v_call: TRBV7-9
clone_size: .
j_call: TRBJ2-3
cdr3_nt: TGTGCCAGCAGCTCAAAGACAGGAGGCACAGATACGCAGTATTTT
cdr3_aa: CASSSKTGGTDTQYF

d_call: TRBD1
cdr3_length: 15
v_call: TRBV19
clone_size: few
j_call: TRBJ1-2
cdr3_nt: TGTGCCAGTAGCGAAGGGACAGGAGCTAACTATGGCTACACCTTC
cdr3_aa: CASSEGTGANYGYTF

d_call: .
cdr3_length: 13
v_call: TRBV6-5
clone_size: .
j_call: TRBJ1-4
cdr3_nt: TGTGCCAGCCACATATCAACTAATGAAAAACTGTTTTTT
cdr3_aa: CASHISTNEKLFF

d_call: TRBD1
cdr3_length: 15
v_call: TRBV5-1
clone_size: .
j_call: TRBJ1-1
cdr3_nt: TGCGCCAGCAGCCATGGACAGGGGATGGGCACTGAAGCTTTCTTT
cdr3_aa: CASSHGQGMGTEAFF

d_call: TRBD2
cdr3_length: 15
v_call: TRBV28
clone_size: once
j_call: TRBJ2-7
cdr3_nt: TGTGCCAGCAGTTCGCACACTAGCGGGTCCTACGAGCAGTACTTC
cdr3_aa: CASSSHTSGSYEQYF

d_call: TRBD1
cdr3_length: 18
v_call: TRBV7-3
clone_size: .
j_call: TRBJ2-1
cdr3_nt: TGTGCCAGCAGCCCCAATAGGGGGGGGACAGGGGTTCGGAATGAGCAGTTCTTC
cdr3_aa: CASSPNRGGTGVRNEQFF

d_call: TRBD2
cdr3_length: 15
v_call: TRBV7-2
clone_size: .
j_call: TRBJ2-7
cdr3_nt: TGTGCCAGCAGACTTACTAGCGGGGCATACTACGAGCAGTACTTC
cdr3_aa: CASRLTSGAYYEQYF

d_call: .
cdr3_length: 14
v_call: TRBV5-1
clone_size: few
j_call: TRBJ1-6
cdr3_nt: TGCGCCAGCAGCTTGAGTGTCTGGGGCTCACCCCTCCACTTT
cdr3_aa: CASSLSVWGSPLHF

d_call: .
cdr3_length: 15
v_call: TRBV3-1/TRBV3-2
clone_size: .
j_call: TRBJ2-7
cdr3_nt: TGTGCCAGCACCCCTGGGGGGGCAGTTGGCTCCGAGCAGTACTTC
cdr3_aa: CASTPGGAVGSEQYF

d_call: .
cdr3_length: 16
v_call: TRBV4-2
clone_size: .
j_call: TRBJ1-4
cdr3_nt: TGTGCCAGCAGCCAAGATGGGACTACCCTAAATGAAAAACTGTTTTTT
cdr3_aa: CASSQDGTTLNEKLFF

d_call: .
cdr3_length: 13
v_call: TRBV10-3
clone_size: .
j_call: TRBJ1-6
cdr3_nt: TGTGCCAGCAGGTTTCAGAATGGCTCACCCCTCCACTTT
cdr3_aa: CASRFQNGSPLHF

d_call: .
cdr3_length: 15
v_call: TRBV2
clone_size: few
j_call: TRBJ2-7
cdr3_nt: TGTGCCAGCAGTGGTAGGCCTAGAGGTACCTACGAGCAGTACTTC
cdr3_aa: CASSGRPRGTYEQYF

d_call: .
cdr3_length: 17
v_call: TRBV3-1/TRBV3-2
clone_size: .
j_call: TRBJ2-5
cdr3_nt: TGTGCCAGCAGCCCCGCCCGTGTCTCCGGCAGGGCAGAGACCCAGTACTTC
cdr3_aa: CASSPARVSGRAETQYF

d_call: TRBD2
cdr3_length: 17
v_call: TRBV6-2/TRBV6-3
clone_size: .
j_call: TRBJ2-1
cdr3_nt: TGTGCCAGCAGTTACTGGACCGGGACTAGCGGGGTCAATGAGCAGTTCTTC
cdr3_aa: CASSYWTGTSGVNEQFF

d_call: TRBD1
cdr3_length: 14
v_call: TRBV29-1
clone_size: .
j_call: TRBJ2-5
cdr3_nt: TGCAGCGTGACGAGGGGGACAGGGTATGAGACCCAGTACTTC
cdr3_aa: CSVTRGTGYETQYF

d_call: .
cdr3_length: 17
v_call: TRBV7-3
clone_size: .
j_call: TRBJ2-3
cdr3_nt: TGTGCCAGCAGCTTAAGGGCAGCTTCTACTAGCACAGATACGCAGTATTTT
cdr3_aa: CASSLRAASTSTDTQYF

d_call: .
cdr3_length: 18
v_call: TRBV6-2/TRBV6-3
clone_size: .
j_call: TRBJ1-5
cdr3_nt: TGTGCCAGCAGTTATCGGCCGGGGGTAAAAGGGTTAAATCAGCCCCAGCATTTT
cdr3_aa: CASSYRPGVKGLNQPQHF

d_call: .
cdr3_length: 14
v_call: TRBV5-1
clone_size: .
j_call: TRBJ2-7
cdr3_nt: TGCGCCAGCAGCCTTGACAGGAACTCCTACGAGCAGTACTTC
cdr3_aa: CASSLDRNSYEQYF

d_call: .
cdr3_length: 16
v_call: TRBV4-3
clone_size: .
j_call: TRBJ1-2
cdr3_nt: TGCGCCAGCAGCCAAGAGCCAGAGCCCGCGGACTATGGCTACACCTTC
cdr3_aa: CASSQEPEPADYGYTF

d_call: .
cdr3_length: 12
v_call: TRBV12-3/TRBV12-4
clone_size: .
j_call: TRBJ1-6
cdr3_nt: TGTGCCACCGCACAACCGGGTTCACCCCTCCACTTT
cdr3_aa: CATAQPGSPLHF

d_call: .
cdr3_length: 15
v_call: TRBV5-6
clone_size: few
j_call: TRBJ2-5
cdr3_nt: TGTGCCAGCAGCTCAACCGGGACACCACAAGAGACCCAGTACTTC
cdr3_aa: CASSSTGTPQETQYF

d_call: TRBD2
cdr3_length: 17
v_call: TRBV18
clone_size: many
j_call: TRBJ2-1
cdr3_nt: TGTGCCAGCTCACCAAGGTTAGCGGGGGGTAGCGACAATGAGCAGTTCTTC
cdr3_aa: CASSPRLAGGSDNEQFF

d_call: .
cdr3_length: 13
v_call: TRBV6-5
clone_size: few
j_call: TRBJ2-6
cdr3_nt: TGTGCCAGCAGGTCCAGAGGGGCCAACGTCCTGACTTTC
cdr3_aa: CASRSRGANVLTF

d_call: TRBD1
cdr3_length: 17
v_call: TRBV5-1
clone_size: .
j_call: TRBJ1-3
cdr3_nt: TGCGCCAGCAGCGACGCAGGGGGCCCCCACTCTGGAAACACCATATATTTT
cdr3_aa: CASSDAGGPHSGNTIYF